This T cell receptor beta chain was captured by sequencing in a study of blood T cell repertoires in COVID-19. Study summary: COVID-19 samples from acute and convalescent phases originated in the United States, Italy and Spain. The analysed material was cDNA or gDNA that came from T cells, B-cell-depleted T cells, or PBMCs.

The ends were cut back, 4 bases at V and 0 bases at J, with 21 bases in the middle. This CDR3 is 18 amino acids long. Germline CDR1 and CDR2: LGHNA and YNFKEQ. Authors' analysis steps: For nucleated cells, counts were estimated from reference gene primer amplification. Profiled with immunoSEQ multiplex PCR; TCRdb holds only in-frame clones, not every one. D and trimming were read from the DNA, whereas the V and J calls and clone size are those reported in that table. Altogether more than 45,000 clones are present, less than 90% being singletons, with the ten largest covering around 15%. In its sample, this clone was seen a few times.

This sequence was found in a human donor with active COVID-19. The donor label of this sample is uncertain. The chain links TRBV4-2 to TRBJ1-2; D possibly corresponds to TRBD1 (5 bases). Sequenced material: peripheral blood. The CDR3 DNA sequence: TGTGCCAGCAGCCGCAAGGTTCTTGTTGACAGTACTAACTATGGCTACACCTTC. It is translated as CASSRKVLVDSTNYGYTF.